This TCR beta chain was retrieved from a study of T cell repertoires in cytomegalovirus infection. On the study more broadly: It can be stated that public TCR beta signatures indicated CMV infection as well as a matching HLA type. Study-level points and caveats: CMV carriers with the relevant HLA were identified by cumulative public TCR beta family frequency.

Regarding this clonotype: As yet, its antigen is unknown.

One entry per CDR3 protein results from TCRdb running MiXCR on the reads. The sample has more than 650,000 distinct CDR3 sequences; about a third are singletons. This clonotype was sampled from a human donor in good health (CMV status not recorded). Some clones in this sample may be carry-over from other donors' samples. The sample consisted of PBMCs.

The CDR3 loop is CASSLDGTGYQPQHF. CDR3 sequence (DNA): TGTGCCAGCAGCTTGGATGGGACAGGGTATCAGCCCCAGCATTTT. This rearrangement joins TRBV5-6 to TRBJ1-5, with 9 bases matching TRBD1. CDR3 size: 15 residues. Germline V CDR1 and CDR2: SGHDT, YYEEEE. Trimming at V came to 0 bases and at J to 5 bases, leaving 3 bases not matched to a gene. Filled out from reference TRBV5-6 and TRBJ1-5, the complete variable domain reads DAGVTQSPTHLIKTRGQQVTLRCSPKSGHDTVSWYQQALGQGPQFIFQYYEEEERQRGNFPDRFSGHQFPNYSSELNVNALLLGDSALYLCASSLDGTGYQPQHFGDGTRLSIL.